The rows below give T cell receptor beta chains drawn from one sample of a study of OX40 agonist ivuxolimab in advanced cancers. The method was immunoSEQ multiplex PCR; TCRdb's version includes in-frame clones alone and lacks a portion of them. The sample holds tens of thousands of clones, around four fifths seen once. Here the sequenced sample was CD4+ or CD8+ T cells sorted from blood, taken in a trial of the OX40 agonist ivuxolimab. Receptors originate from an adult with an advanced solid tumor such as melanoma, head and neck, liver or kidney cancer. Both conserved end residues are part of each CDR3. Fields, in order: V gene, CDR3 protein.

TRBV5-4 CATEGIGQALNTEAFF
TRBV5-1 CASSFGVEQYF
TRBV7-3 CASSLTTVGLYEKLFF
TRBV7-8 CASSPGWGPPSYNEQFF
TRBV11-3 CASSRITGELFF
TRBV15 CATSRDFPGLTYEQYF
TRBV2 CASSPGFLTDTQYF
TRBV19 CASSIVGARNEKLFF
TRBV18 CASSPGQGVAFF
TRBV11-2 CASSPRRGGVNEKLFF
TRBV29-1 CSAGAISNQPQHF
TRBV5-1 CASSLTGAVEAFF